The source of this T cell receptor beta chain is a study of post-analysis software for immune sequencing data. Study-wide context: Relapsing-remitting, secondary progressive and progressive-relapsing courses of multiple sclerosis were included.

Study results and limitations: Those samples that were prepared in the same batch co-clustered strongly by F measure. Controls' normalized Chao1 diversity significantly exceeded that of multiple sclerosis patients. About 5 TRBV segments (TRBV5-6, TRBV5-1 and TRBV20-1 among them) occurred more frequently in patients than in controls.

This CDR3 has 10 amino acids. The ends were cut back, 9 bases at V and 8 bases at J, with 8 bases in the middle. Germline-derived CDR1 and CDR2 are MNHEY and SMNVEV (reference sequence). TCR beta cDNA libraries had unique molecular identifiers. There were about 1 to 10 million T cells, and about 500,000 cDNA molecules came from them. A single record per CDR3 protein comes from TCRdb applying MiXCR to the PCR reads. The sample has roughly 800,000 distinct CDR3 sequences, 30% seen once. Remarks on this clonotype: Antigen unknown.

The chain joins TRBV27 to TRBJ2-1, with D tentatively TRBD1 (5 bases). The sequencing sample was made of blood. The receptor was isolated from a girl aged 5 to 17 with multiple sclerosis. The CDR3 sequence is CARGVHEQFF. The CDR3 DNA follows: TGTGCCAGAGGGGTGCATGAGCAGTTCTTC.